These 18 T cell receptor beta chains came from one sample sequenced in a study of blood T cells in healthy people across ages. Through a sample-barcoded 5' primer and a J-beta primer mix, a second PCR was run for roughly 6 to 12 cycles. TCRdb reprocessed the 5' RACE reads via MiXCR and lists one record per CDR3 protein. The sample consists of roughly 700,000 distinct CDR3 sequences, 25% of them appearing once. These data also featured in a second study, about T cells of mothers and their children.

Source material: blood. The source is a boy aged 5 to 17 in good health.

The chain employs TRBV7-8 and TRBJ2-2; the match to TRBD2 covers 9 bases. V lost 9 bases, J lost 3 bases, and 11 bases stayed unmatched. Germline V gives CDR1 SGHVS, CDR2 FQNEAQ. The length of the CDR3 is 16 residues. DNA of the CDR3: TGTGCCAGTATTTGGATGGCGGGGGGGGACACCGGGGAGCTGTTTTTT. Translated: CASIWMAGGDTGELFF. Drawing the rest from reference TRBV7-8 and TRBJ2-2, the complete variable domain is GAGVSQSPRYKVAKRGQDVALRCDPISGHVSLFWYQQALGQGPEFLTYFQNEAQLDKSGLPSDRFFAERPEGSVSTLKIQRTQQEDSAVYLCASIWMAGGDTGELFFGEGSRLTVL.

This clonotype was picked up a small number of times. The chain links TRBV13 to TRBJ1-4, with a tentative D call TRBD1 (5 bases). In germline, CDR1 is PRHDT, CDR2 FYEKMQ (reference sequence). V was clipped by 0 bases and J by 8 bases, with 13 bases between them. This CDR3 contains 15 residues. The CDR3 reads CASSLGAGRGEKLFF. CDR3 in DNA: TGTGCCAGCAGCTTAGGGGCAGGCCGGGGCGAAAAACTGTTTTTT.

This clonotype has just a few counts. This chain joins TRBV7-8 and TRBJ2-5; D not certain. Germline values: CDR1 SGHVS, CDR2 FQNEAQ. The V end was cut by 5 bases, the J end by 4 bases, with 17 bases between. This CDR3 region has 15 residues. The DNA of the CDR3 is TGTGCCAGCAGCCAATTATTTCAGTCCATAGAGACCCAGTACTTC. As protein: CASSQLFQSIETQYF.

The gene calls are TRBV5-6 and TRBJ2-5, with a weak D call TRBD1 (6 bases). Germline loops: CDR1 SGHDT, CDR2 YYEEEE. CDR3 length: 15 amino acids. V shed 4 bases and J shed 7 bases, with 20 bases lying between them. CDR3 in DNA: TGTGCCAGCAGCCCTGGGGACACCGAGTCCGGGACCCAGTACTTC. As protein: CASSPGDTESGTQYF. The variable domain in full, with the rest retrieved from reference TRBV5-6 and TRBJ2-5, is DAGVTQSPTHLIKTRGQQVTLRCSPKSGHDTVSWYQQALGQGPQFIFQYYEEEERQRGNFPDRFSGHQFPNYSSELNVNALLLGDSALYLCASSPGDTESGTQYFGPGTRLLVL.

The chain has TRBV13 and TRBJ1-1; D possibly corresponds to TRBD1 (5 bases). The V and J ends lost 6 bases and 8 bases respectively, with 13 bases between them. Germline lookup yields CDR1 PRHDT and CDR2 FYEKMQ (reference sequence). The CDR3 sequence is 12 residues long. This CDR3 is CASSSRGAEAFF. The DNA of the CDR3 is TGTGCCAGCAGTTCGAGAGGGGCCGAAGCTTTCTTT.

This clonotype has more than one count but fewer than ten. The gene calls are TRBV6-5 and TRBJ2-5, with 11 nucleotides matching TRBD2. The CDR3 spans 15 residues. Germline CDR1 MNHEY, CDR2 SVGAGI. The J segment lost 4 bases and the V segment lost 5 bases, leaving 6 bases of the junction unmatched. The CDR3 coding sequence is TGTGCCAGCAGTATGACTAGCGGGATCGGAGAGACCCAGTACTTC. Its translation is CASSMTSGIGETQYF.

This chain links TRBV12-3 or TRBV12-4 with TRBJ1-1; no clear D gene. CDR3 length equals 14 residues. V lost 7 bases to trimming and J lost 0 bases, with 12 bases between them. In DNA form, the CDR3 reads TGTGCCAGCATCAGGACGGCGATGAACACTGAAGCTTTCTTT. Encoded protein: CASIRTAMNTEAFF.

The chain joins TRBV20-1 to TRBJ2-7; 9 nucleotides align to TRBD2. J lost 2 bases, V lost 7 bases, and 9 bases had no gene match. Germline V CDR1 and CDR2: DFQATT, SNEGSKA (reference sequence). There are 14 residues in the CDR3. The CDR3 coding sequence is TGCAGTGTTGCCAAGACTAGCGGCCCCTACGAGCAGTACTTC. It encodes CSVAKTSGPYEQYF.

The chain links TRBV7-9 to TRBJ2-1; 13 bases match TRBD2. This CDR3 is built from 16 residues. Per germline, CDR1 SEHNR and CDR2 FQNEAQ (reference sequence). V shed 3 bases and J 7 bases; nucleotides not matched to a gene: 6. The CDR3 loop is CASSFSGLAGRNEQFF. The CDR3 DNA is TGTGCCAGCAGCTTCTCGGGACTAGCGGGGCGTAATGAGCAGTTCTTC. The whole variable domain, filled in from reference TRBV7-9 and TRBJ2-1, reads DTGVSQNPRHKITKRGQNVTFRCDPISEHNRLYWYRQTLGQGPEFLTYFQNEAQLEKSRLLSDRFSAERPKGSFSTLEIQRTEQGDSAMYLCASSFSGLAGRNEQFFGPGTRLTVL.

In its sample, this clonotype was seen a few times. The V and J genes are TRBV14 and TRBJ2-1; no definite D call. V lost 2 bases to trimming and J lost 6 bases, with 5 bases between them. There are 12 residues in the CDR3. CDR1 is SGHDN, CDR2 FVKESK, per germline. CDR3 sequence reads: CASSQIGNEQFF. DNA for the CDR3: TGTGCCAGCAGCCAAATCGGCAATGAGCAGTTCTTC.

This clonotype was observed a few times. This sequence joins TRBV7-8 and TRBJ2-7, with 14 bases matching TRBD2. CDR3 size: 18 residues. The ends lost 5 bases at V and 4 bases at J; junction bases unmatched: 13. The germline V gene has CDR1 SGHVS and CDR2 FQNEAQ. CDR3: CASSRWRTSGRSAYEQYF. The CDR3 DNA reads TGTGCCAGCAGCCGGTGGAGGACTAGCGGGAGGTCGGCGTACGAGCAGTACTTC.

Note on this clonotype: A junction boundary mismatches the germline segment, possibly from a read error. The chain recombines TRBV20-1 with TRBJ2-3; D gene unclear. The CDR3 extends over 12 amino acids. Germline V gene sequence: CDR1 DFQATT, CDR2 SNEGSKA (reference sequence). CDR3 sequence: CSAILSTDTQYF. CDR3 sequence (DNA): TGCAGCGCTATTTTGAGCACAGATACGCAGTATTTT.

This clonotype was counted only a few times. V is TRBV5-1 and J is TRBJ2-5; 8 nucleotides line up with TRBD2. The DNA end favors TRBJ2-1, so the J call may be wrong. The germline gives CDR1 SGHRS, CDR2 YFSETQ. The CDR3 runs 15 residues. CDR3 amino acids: CASSLSAGETEEQFF. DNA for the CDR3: TGCGCCAGCAGCTTGTCAGCGGGAGAGACAGAAGAGCAGTTCTTC.

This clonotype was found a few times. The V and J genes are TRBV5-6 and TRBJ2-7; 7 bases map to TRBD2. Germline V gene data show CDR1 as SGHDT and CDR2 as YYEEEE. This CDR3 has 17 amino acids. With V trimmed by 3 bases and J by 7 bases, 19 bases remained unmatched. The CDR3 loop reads CASSSASGAAPLGEQYF. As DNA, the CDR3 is TGTGCCAGCAGCTCTGCGAGCGGGGCAGCGCCCTTGGGAGAGCAGTACTTC. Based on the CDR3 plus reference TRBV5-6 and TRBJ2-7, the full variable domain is DAGVTQSPTHLIKTRGQQVTLRCSPKSGHDTVSWYQQALGQGPQFIFQYYEEEERQRGNFPDRFSGHQFPNYSSELNVNALLLGDSALYLCASSSASGAAPLGEQYFGPGTRLTVT.

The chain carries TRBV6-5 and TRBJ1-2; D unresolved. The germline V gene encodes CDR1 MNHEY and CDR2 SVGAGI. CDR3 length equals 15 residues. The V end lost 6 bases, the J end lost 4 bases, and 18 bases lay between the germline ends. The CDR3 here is CASRGMVRAAYGYTF. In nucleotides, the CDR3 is TGTGCCAGCAGGGGCATGGTTCGGGCAGCCTATGGCTACACCTTC.

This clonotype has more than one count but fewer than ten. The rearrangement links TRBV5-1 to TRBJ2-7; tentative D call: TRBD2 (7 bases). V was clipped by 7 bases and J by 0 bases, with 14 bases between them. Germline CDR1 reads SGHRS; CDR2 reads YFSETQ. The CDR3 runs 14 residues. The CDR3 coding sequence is TGCGCCAGCGGCGCAGGGGAGGGCTCCTACGAGCAGTACTTC. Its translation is CASGAGEGSYEQYF.

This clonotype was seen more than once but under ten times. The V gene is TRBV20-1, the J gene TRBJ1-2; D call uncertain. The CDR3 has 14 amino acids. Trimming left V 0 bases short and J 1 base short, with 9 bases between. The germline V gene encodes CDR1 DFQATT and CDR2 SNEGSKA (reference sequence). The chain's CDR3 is CSARDLRVNYGYTF. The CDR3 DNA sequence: TGCAGTGCTAGAGATCTTCGTGTTAACTATGGCTACACCTTC.

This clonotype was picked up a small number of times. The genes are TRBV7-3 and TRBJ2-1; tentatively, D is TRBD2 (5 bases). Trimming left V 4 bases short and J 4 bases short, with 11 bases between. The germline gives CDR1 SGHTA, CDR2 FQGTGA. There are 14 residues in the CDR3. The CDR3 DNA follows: TGTGCCAGCAGCTATACAGAGGGATACAATGAGCAGTTCTTC. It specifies CASSYTEGYNEQFF. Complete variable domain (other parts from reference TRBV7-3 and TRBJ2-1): GAGVSQTPSNKVTEKGKYVELRCDPISGHTALYWYRQSLGQGPEFLIYFQGTGAADDSGLPNDRFFAVRPEGSVSTLKIQRTERGDSAVYLCASSYTEGYNEQFFGPGTRLTVL.